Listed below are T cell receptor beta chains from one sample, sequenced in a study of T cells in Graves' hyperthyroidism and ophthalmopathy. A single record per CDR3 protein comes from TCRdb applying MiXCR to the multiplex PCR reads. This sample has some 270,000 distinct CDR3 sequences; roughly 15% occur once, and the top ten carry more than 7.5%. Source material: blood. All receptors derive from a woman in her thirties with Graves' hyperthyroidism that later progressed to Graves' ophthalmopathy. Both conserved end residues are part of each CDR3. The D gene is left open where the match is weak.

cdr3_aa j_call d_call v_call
CSAIGDESDTQYF TRBJ2-3 . TRBV20-1
CASSYSAGSTNTGELFF TRBJ2-2 . TRBV6-5
CASSQVGTQYF TRBJ2-5 . TRBV3-1
CASSQGSWDRGRGYTF TRBJ1-2 TRBD1 TRBV4-1
CASSLSGLFYNEQFF TRBJ2-1 TRBD2 TRBV7-2
CAISDSSGLGYNEQFF TRBJ2-1 TRBD2 TRBV10-3
CASSHSGARIDTQYF TRBJ2-3 . TRBV4-3
CASRKTGDRGGGELFF TRBJ2-2 . TRBV12-3/TRBV12-4
CASSSRTGVASDTQYF TRBJ2-3 TRBD1 TRBV7-6
CASRSGLVVNEQFF TRBJ2-1 TRBD2 TRBV12-3/TRBV12-4
CASSSSSSGNTIYF TRBJ1-3 . TRBV19
CASSPTSGTSGELFF TRBJ2-2 TRBD2 TRBV6-1
CASSLANLVRAYGYTF TRBJ1-2 . TRBV5-6
CASSYSPSGKDYNEQFF TRBJ2-1 TRBD2 TRBV6-5
CASSNSGRVYEQYF TRBJ2-7 TRBD2 TRBV19
CASSFIGTLSNQPQHF TRBJ1-5 . TRBV28
CASLGQLMNTEAFF TRBJ1-1 . TRBV2
CASGNTIYF TRBJ1-3 . TRBV7-9
CASSQAPCWTEWLSVETQYF TRBJ2-5 . TRBV3-2
CASSAPGQDNNEQFF TRBJ2-1 TRBD1 TRBV7-9
CASSLQGLAGAADTQYF TRBJ2-3 TRBD2 TRBV18
CASSQDGQGVTGEQFF TRBJ2-1 TRBD1 TRBV4-1
CASSPDRGITDTQYF TRBJ2-3 TRBD1 TRBV18
CASSFVQLGTQYF TRBJ2-5 . TRBV28
CAWRTGGTEAFF TRBJ1-1 TRBD1 TRBV30
CASSLGLVYSTIGSYNEQFF TRBJ2-1 . TRBV13
CASRAGVMPDTQYF TRBJ2-3 . TRBV27
CATKTAGGIQETQYF TRBJ2-5 TRBD1 TRBV15
CASGLDGHVSRAFF TRBJ1-1 . TRBV12-5
CASSPDRTTDTQYF TRBJ2-3 TRBD1 TRBV6-1
CASTATKQPQHF TRBJ1-5 . TRBV28
CSGEPGLAGGNRDEQFF TRBJ2-1 TRBD2 TRBV20-1
CASSYSRRGSYEQYF TRBJ2-7 . TRBV6-2/TRBV6-3
CASSEVTGYEQYF TRBJ2-7 . TRBV6-1
CASSPRTDSYNSPLHF TRBJ1-6 . TRBV5-5
CASCTGTVYEQYF TRBJ2-7 . TRBV6-1
CASSFPPAISSRDTQYF TRBJ2-3 . TRBV27
CASSQDIWDRGTEAFF TRBJ1-1 TRBD1 TRBV4-3
CASSLDVGTGPKEYEQFF TRBJ2-1 . TRBV5-1
CSASSASSSETQYF TRBJ2-5 . TRBV20-1
CASRTPRTSGSFTQYF TRBJ2-3 TRBD2 TRBV28
CASSPLFLGRLSSGNTIYF TRBJ1-3 . TRBV28
CASSAPLPQRERLTDTQYF TRBJ2-3 TRBD2 TRBV12-3/TRBV12-4
CASICPVAGDFYNEQFF TRBJ2-1 TRBD2 TRBV19
CASSWREGPYEQYF TRBJ2-7 TRBD2 TRBV6-2/TRBV6-3
CASSLPEPRSWEQYF TRBJ2-7 . TRBV28
CSADGVGGGTTKYNEQFF TRBJ2-1 TRBD2 TRBV20-1
CASSFGAGSGPQHF TRBJ1-5 . TRBV27
CASSWGGTGETQYF TRBJ2-5 . TRBV5-1
CASSPSTGGGSPLHF TRBJ1-6 TRBD1 TRBV27
CASSYPTGRMNTEAFF TRBJ1-1 TRBD1 TRBV6-2/TRBV6-3